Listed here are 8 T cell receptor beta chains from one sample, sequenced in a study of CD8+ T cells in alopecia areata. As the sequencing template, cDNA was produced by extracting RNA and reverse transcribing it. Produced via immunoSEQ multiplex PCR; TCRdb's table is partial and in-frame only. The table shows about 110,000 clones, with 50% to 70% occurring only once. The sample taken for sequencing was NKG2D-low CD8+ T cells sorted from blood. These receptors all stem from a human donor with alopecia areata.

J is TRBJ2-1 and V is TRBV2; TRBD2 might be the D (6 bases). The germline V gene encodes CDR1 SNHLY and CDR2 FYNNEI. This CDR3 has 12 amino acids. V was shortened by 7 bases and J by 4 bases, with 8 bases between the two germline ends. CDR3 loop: CASMRGYNEQFF. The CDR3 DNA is TGTGCCAGCATGCGGGGTTACAATGAGCAGTTCTTC.

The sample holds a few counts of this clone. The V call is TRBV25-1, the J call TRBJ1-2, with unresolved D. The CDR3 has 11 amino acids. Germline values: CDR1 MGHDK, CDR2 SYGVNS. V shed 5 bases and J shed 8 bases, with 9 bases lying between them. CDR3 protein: CASSLGSGYTF. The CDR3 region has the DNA TGTGCCAGCAGTCTAGGGAGCGGCTACACCTTC.

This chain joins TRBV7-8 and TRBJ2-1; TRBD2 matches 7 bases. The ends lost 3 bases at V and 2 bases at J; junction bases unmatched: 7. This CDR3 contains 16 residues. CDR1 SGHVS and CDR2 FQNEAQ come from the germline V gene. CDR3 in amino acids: CASSLKAGLAYNEQFF. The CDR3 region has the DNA TGTGCCAGCAGCTTGAAAGCGGGACTGGCCTACAATGAGCAGTTCTTC.

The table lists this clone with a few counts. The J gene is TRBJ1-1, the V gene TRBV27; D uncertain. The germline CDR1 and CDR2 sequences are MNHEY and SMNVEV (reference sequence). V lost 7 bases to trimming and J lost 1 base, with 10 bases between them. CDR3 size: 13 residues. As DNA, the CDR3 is TGTGCCAGCAAGAACGGTCCGAACACTGAAGCTTTCTTT. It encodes CASKNGPNTEAFF.

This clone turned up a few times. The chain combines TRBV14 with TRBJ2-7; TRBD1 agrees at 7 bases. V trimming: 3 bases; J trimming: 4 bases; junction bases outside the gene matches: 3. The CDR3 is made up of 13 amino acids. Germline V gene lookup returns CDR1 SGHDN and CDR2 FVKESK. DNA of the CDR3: TGTGCCAGCAGCCACGGCAGGGGGTACGAGCAGTACTTC. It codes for CASSHGRGYEQYF.

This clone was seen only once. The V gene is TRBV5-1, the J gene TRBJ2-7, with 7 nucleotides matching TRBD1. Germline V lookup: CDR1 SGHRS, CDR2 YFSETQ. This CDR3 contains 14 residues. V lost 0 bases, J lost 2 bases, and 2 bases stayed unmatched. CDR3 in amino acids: CASSLVDRAYEQYF. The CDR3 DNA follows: TGCGCCAGCAGCTTGGTTGACAGGGCCTACGAGCAGTACTTC. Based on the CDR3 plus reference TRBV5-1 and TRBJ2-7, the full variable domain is KAGVTQTPRYLIKTRGQQVTLSCSPISGHRSVSWYQQTPGQGLQFLFEYFSETQRNKGNFPGRFSGRQFSNSRSEMNVSTLELGDSALYLCASSLVDRAYEQYFGPGTRLTVT.

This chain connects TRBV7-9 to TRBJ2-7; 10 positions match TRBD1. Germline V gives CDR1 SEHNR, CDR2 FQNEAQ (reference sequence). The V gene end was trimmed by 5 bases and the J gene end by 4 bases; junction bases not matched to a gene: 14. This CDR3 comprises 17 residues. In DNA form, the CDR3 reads TGTGCCAGCAGCACCGAAGGGGACAGGGGTGCCCTATACGAGCAGTACTTC. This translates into CASSTEGDRGALYEQYF.

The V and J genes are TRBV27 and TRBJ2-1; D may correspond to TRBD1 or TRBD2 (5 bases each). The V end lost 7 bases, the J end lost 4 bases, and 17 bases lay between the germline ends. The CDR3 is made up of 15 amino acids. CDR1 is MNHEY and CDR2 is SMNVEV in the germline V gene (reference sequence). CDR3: CASKFSGTKYNEQFF. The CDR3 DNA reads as TGTGCCAGCAAATTCTCCGGGACGAAATACAATGAGCAGTTCTTC.